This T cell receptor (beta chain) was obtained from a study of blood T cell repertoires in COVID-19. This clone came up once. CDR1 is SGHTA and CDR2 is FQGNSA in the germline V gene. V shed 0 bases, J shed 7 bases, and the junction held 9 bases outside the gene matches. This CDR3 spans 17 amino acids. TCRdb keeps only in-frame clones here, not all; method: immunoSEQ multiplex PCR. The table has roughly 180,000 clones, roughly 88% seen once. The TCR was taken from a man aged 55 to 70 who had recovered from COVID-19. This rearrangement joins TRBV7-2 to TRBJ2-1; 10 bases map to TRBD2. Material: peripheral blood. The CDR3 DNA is TGTGCCAGCAGCTTAGCTGGGACTAGCGTGCTCGCGAATGAGCAGTTCTTC. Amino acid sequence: CASSLAGTSVLANEQFF.